A single T cell receptor beta chain is shown here with its context. The protocol was immunoSEQ multiplex PCR, while the TCRdb copy is restricted to in-frame clones and leaves out a portion. The sample contains approximately 100,000 clones, about 64% of which appear only once. The sample originates from a study of blood T cell repertoires in COVID-19. The CDR3 has 14 amino acids. The V gene lost 9 bases and the J gene lost 2 bases, with 14 bases spanning the gap. From germline, CDR1 is SNHLY and CDR2 FYNNEI. Sequenced sample: peripheral blood. This TCR was sampled from a human donor with acute or convalescent COVID-19. The donor label of this sample is uncertain. This chain connects TRBV2 to TRBJ2-1; D possibly corresponds to TRBD1 (5 bases). Here the CDR3 reads CASWSTGAYNEQFF. CDR3 bases: TGTGCCAGTTGGTCCACAGGTGCCTACAATGAGCAGTTCTTC. The full variable domain, completed using reference TRBV2 and TRBJ2-1, is EPEVTQTPSHQVTQMGQEVILRCVPISNHLYFYWYRQILGQKVEFLVSFYNNEISEKSEIFDDQFSVERPDGSNFTLKIRSTKLEDSAMYFCASWSTGAYNEQFFGPGTRLTVL.